This record looks at one T cell receptor (beta chain) sequence and its context. No antigen is known for it. Method: immunoSEQ multiplex PCR; TCRdb's copy keeps in-frame clones and lacks some. The sample has tens of thousands of clones; approximately 83% are singletons. These data belong to a study of Ad26.COV2.S vaccination and SARS-CoV-2 variants. Points from the study as a whole: Analytic work on TCR breadth and depth might have understated the full extent of total T cell responses. Breadth, reportedly substantial, characterized the spike-specific CD8+ and CD4+ T cell responses after vaccination.

Germline V gene lookup returns CDR1 MNHEY and CDR2 SMNVEV (reference sequence). The V end was cut by 5 bases, the J end by 4 bases, with 17 bases between. This CDR3 region has 15 residues. The sequence was obtained from a human donor who had recovered from COVID-19. This sequence joins TRBV27 and TRBJ2-5, with a possible D match to TRBD2 (6 bases). Specimen: peripheral blood, collected after recovery from COVID-19. CDR3 protein: CASSRLKAGIETQYF. The CDR3 DNA follows: TGTGCCAGCAGTCGTCTCAAGGCGGGGATAGAGACCCAGTACTTC.